The clone carrying this TCR beta chain was counted between two and nine times. Its antigen is not identified. The data originate from a study of response to subunit inactivated influenza vaccine. Overall study findings and caveats: It was the authors' suggestion that each seasonal influenza vaccination recruits few new T cells.

Each CDR3 protein gets one entry after TCRdb re-called the RT-PCR reads with MiXCR. The sample comprises roughly 650,000 distinct CDR3 sequences, around 13% of which are singletons, and less than 9% rests with the top ten. The germline V gene has CDR1 SGHDN and CDR2 FVKESK. The CDR3 is made up of 14 amino acids. Germline trimming cut 5 bases from V and 1 base from J; bases unmatched to any gene: 5. The chain employs TRBV14 and TRBJ2-7; TRBD2 aligns across 7 bases. Source: PBMCs from blood, taken less than 15 days before vaccination. This clonotype originated in a man in his fifties or sixties who received an inactivated influenza vaccine. CDR3 DNA: TGTGCCAGCAGCTACCGGGACTATTCCTACGAGCAGTACTTC. Amino acids: CASSYRDYSYEQYF.